This T cell receptor beta chain was captured by sequencing in a study of tumor-infiltrating lymphocytes in primary liver carcinoma. About the research overall: Productive TCRbeta reads per sample were roughly 3.5 to 7.5 million, not differing by tissue. Study results and caveats: Overlap in tumor-adjacent and tumor-blood pairs fell below that of tumor region pairs.

Concerning this clonotype itself: Its cognate antigen is unknown.

Making TCR beta cDNA involved 400 to 600 ng total RNA and a constant-region primer. Library construction for TCR beta comprised three nested multiplex PCR rounds performed with slightly modified ARM-PCR. Each of the first two PCR rounds ran approximately 10 cycles with TRBV1-TRBV30 forward and C-beta reverse primers. TCRdb analysed the multiplex PCR reads with MiXCR anew, one entry per CDR3 protein. The repertoire includes almost 200,000 distinct CDR3 sequences, roughly 61% of them detected once, and about 7.1% sits in the top ten. CDR1 is LNHDA and CDR2 is SQIVND in the germline V gene (reference sequence). The V end was cut by 8 bases, the J end by 1 base, with 20 bases between. This CDR3 comprises 16 residues. Unsorted whole blood yielded blood RNA, and germline DNA was extracted as well.

The gene calls are TRBV19 and TRBJ1-1, with D maybe TRBD1 (5 bases). Material for sequencing was peripheral blood. The clonotype comes from a woman aged 60-70 years with primary liver carcinoma and hepatitis B virus infection. CDR3 amino acids: CASAVAGGRGNTEAFF. The DNA of the CDR3 is TGTGCCAGTGCAGTCGCCGGGGGTAGGGGGAACACTGAAGCTTTCTTT.